This T cell receptor beta chain is drawn from a study of CD8 T cells in ankylosing spondylitis. Study conclusions and caveats: The authors reported significant enrichment of disease-linked clones in matched ankylosing spondylitis synovial fluid. CD8+ disease-linked clones were present at relatively low frequencies in blood.

V was pared by 6 bases and J by 2 bases, with 11 bases between. This CDR3 is 13 amino acids long. Germline values: CDR1 MNHNS, CDR2 SASEGT. This clonotype appeared a few times. The antigen remains undetermined. TCRdb independently ran MiXCR on the 5' RACE reads; one entry per CDR3 protein. Here the sample spans 50,000 to 70,000 distinct CDR3 sequences, roughly 6.1% being singletons. Sample: synovial fluid, either unsorted or a sorted T cell fraction (not recorded which). This rearrangement joins TRBV6-1 to TRBJ2-7, with D possibly being TRBD1 (5 bases). The sequence was obtained from a male donor with ankylosing spondylitis. This CDR3 is CASSRVGAYEQYF. Written as DNA, the CDR3 is TGTGCCAGCAGCAGGGTAGGGGCCTACGAGCAGTACTTC.